This TCR beta chain was documented in a study of blood T cells in healthy people across ages. The table lists this clonotype with a few counts. One end of the junction varies from germline; a read error may be responsible. The germline V gene has CDR1 DFQATT and CDR2 SNEGSKA (reference sequence). The CDR3 consists of 15 residues. Through a sample-barcoded 5' primer and a J-beta primer mix, a second PCR was run for about 7 to 12 cycles. TCRdb redid the calling of the 5' RACE reads with MiXCR, one entry per CDR3 protein. The data hold some 890,000 distinct CDR3 sequences, with about 29% observed a single time. These data were also filed under a second study, of T cells of mothers and their children.

This clonotype originated in a woman aged 40 to 50 in good health. What was sequenced was blood. The rearrangement joins TRBV20-1 to TRBJ2-3, with 9 positions matching TRBD2. As DNA, the CDR3 is TGCAGTGCTACCTTAGCGGGGGACAGCACAGATACGCGGTATTTT. Translating it yields CSATLAGDSTDTRYF.